The clone carrying this T cell receptor (beta chain) occurred many times. Its antigen is not identified. This record comes from a study of CD8 T cells in ankylosing spondylitis. Quantitative 5'-RACE with molecular barcodes generated TCR beta libraries. TCRdb reprocessed the 5' RACE reads via MiXCR and lists one record per CDR3 protein. The table lists some 250,000 distinct CDR3 sequences, 8% to 9.5% of them singletons. Study outcomes and limitations: Typical of ankylosing spondylitis blood, it appeared, was a TCR beta motif of roughly eight highly homologous variants. The authors reported significant enrichment of disease-linked clones in matched ankylosing spondylitis synovial fluid. Earlier authors reported some of these motif variants in reactive arthritis synovial fluid and blood.

Germline values: CDR1 SGHTA, CDR2 FQGNSA. V was trimmed by 0 bases and J by 6 bases, leaving 17 bases between them. The CDR3 is 17 amino acids. Material: blood, either unsorted or a sorted T cell fraction (not recorded which). This TCR was recovered from a male donor with ankylosing spondylitis or in good health (not recorded which). J is TRBJ2-2 and V is TRBV7-2; D is perhaps TRBD1 or TRBD2 (6 bases each). In DNA form, the CDR3 reads TGTGCCAGCAGCTTAGCAGGGGGGATGGGATTTCCCGGGGAGCTGTTTTTT. Translated: CASSLAGGMGFPGELFF. The variable domain in full, completed from reference TRBV7-2 and TRBJ2-2, reads GAGVSQSPSNKVTEKGKDVELRCDPISGHTALYWYRQSLGQGLEFLIYFQGNSAPDKSGLPSDRFSAERTGGSVSTLTIQRTQQEDSAVYLCASSLAGGMGFPGELFFGEGSRLTVL.